Listed here is a single TCR beta chain. Its target is not known. Germline CDR1 reads MNHEY; CDR2 reads SVGAGI. Germline trimming cut 6 bases from V and 1 base from J; bases unmatched to any gene: 2. The CDR3 has 13 amino acids. This specimen belongs to a study of OX40 agonist ivuxolimab in advanced cancers. Study background: Among those enrolled, mean age was roughly 55 years (range about 23 to 90) and 82.7% were male. The study's findings and limits: Expanded peripheral T cell antigen specificity was not determined. Dosing at 0.1 to 3.0 mg/kg was accompanied by clonal expansion of CD4+ and CD8+ blood T cells by week 6.

Sequencing used immunoSEQ multiplex PCR; TCRdb keeps in-frame clones, though not all of them. The sample lists just under 65,000 clones, 91% occurring once. Any history of autoimmune disease or systemic immunosuppression disqualified patients. The chain recombines TRBV6-5 with TRBJ1-2; 7 nucleotides align to TRBD1. The sequence came from an adult with an advanced solid tumor such as melanoma, head and neck, liver or kidney cancer. Specimen: CD4+ or CD8+ T cells sorted from blood, collected in a trial of the OX40 agonist ivuxolimab. The CDR3 DNA reads TGTGCCAGCAGACGGGACAGTAACTATGGCTACACCTTC. Its protein product is CASRRDSNYGYTF.